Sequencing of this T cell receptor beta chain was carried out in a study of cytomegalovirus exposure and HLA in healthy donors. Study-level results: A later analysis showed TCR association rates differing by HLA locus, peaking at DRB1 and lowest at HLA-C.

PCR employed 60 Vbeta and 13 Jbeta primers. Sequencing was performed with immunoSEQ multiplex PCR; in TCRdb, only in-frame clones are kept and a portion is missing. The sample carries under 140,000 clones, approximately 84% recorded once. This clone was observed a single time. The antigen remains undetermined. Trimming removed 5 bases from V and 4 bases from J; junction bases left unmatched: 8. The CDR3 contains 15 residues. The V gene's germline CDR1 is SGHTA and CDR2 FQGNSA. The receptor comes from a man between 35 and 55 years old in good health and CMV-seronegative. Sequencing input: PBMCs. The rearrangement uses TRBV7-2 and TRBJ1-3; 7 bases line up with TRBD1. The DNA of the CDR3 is TGTGCCAGCAGCCAGCAGGGGGTAGCAGGAAACACCATATATTTT. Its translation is CASSQQGVAGNTIYF.